This TCR beta chain was sequenced for a study of blood T cell repertoires in COVID-19 (dated by TCRdb to about 2020). General notes on the study: Samples from collaborators originated in the United States, Italy and Spain and spanned both the acute and convalescent phases of COVID-19. The prospective study material was composed of cDNA or gDNA derived from T cells, B-cell-depleted T cells, or PBMCs. The dataset comprised deeply sampled blood TCRbeta repertoires from subjects exposed to, actively infected with, or recovered from COVID-19. The repertoires were released in a freely available public database intended as a resource for research on the immune response to SARS-CoV-2. Samples came from the ongoing ImmuneRACE study (first 160 participants) plus 1,254 subjects from 6 global collaborators. Sample metadata almost always included a de-identified subject ID, COVID-19 status, age in years and sex. Where available, HLA class I and class II types were obtained from metadata supplied by the sample provider rather than from assay-based typing.

TCRbeta CDR3 regions were amplified from genomic DNA by means of the immunoSEQ Assay, a bias-controlled multiplex PCR. The original methods were these. Within the assay, amplification of reference gene primers was used to estimate how many nucleated cells each sample contained. To quantify the absolute abundance of each unique TCRbeta CDR3 rearrangement, sequence reads were collapsed and filtered. For each sample, productive Simpson clonality was calculated as the square root of Simpson's diversity index across productive rearrangements. TCRdb obtained this table from immuneACCESS and retained in-frame rearrangements with V and J assigned. These tables miss some clones; where compared with another copy, unresolved V genes account for less than half of the shortfall, and the remainder is unexplained. The DNA gave D and trimming, while V, J and clone size come from that table. Here the sample has over 110,000 clones; roughly 79% occur a single time. Jointly, the top ten make up around 8.8% of the sample.

General study outcomes and caveats: The amount of clinical and demographic metadata varied by source and participant and was provided uncurated.

Collaborating institutions collected whole blood in K2EDTA tubes following their own protocols. For TCRbeta analysis, collaborator samples were shipped as frozen whole blood, as isolated PBMCs, or as DNA extracted from either sample type. Concerning this clone: Its antigen target is currently unknown. Base qualities were left out, and no much larger clone turns up one base away.

The receptor comes from a human donor in a cohort sampled during active COVID-19. Sequencing used peripheral blood.

The CDR3 sequence is CSVRTGAHEKLFF. The nucleotide sequence reads TGCAGCGTTCGGACAGGGGCGCATGAAAAACTGTTTTTT. Recombination joined TRBV29-1 with TRBJ1-4; 9 central nucleotides agree with TRBD1. CDR1 and CDR2, looked up from the germline V gene, are SQVTM and ANQGSEA. The CDR3 covers 13 residues, taking in both the cysteine and the phenylalanine. Only CDR3 DNA is held: 39 bases, read in frame from base 1. For this chain, trimming is 5 bases at the V end and 6 bases at the J end, and the number of junction bases without a gene match is 4.